This T cell receptor (beta chain) derives from a study of CD8 T cells in ankylosing spondylitis. Study results and limitations: Certain motif variants had earlier appeared in reactive arthritis synovial fluid and blood. Ankylosing spondylitis blood seemed to carry a telltale TCR beta motif made of eight or nine highly homologous variants.

Deletions cut 4 bases from V and 0 bases from J, with 30 bases between. Per germline, CDR1 LGHNA and CDR2 YNFKEQ. The CDR3 has 22 residues. TCRdb re-derived calls from the 5' RACE reads in MiXCR, one entry per CDR3 protein. The table has a few hundred thousand distinct CDR3 sequences, about 7% seen once. This clonotype was detected only a few times. Its antigen remains unidentified. The clonotype was recovered from a male donor with ankylosing spondylitis. The sequenced sample was blood, either unsorted or a sorted T cell fraction (not recorded which). This chain links TRBV4-2 with TRBJ1-4, with a possible D match to TRBD1 (6 bases). CDR3 sequence (DNA): TGTGCCAGCAGCCCCCCACAGGAGCGGTCCTCGGGGGGGCTTCCAACTAATGAAAAACTGTTTTTT. The encoded protein is CASSPPQERSSGGLPTNEKLFF.